Reported below is one T cell receptor beta chain. Its matching antigen is unknown. 5'RACE template switching produced TCR cDNA carrying a universal primer site and UMIs. TCRdb passed the 5' RACE reads through MiXCR, listing each CDR3 protein once. The table has 550,000 to 750,000 distinct CDR3 sequences, roughly 14% seen once. The sample comes from a study of T cells after yellow fever vaccination. Broader study findings: Re-detected after boosting: most primary clones, around 97% of CD4 and about 89% of CD8. Contamination of FACS-sorted repertoires by abundant clonotypes from the bulk population could occur.

J was trimmed by 6 bases and V by 5 bases; bases with no gene match: 13. The V gene's germline CDR1 is SGHAT and CDR2 FQNNGV. The CDR3 has 15 residues. This sequence joins TRBV11-2 and TRBJ2-7; 7 nucleotides line up with TRBD1. The receptor was isolated from a man in his thirties or forties who received the YFV17D yellow fever vaccine. The sample consisted of PBMCs, taken on the day of the yellow fever booster vaccination. The CDR3 loop is CASSRDGTALGEQYF. CDR3 bases: TGTGCCAGCAGCCGAGATGGGACAGCGCTGGGCGAGCAGTACTTC. The full variable domain, rest sourced from reference TRBV11-2 and TRBJ2-7, is EAGVAQSPRYKIIEKRQSVAFWCNPISGHATLYWYQQILGQGPKLLIQFQNNGVVDDSQLPKDRFSAERLKGVDSTLKIQPAKLEDSAVYLCASSRDGTALGEQYFGPGTRLTVT.